The T cell receptor (beta chain) under discussion was sequenced for a study of shared clonotypes between healthy human individuals (TCRdb year 2020). Study-wide context: The cohort included a few men and a couple of women between 18 and 49 years of age. The study deeply sequenced blood TCR repertoires of about 5 healthy adults to estimate repertoire size and the extent of clonotype sharing between individuals. Different laboratories and diverse techniques were used to prepare libraries and sequence TCR repertoires, to increase sequencing depth and limit assay-specific biases. For each donor, CD4 naive and CD4 memory were each run on three plates, CD8 naive on two plates, and CD8 memory on one plate. Leukapheresis yielded between about 0.94 and 9 billion PBMCs per donor. What the study reported, not specific to this receptor: Clonotypes shared by all four sorted-subset donors showed higher generation probabilities than non-shared clonotypes. The genetic and exposure-history diversity represented was limited by the small number of donors. Rarefaction of sorted-subset datasets indicated incomplete sequencing despite the large sequencing depth. Estimated clonotype richness was generally larger for naive than for memory subsets. Approximately 5% of naive CD4, 3.5% of naive CD8, 2.3% of memory CD4, and 0.4% of memory CD8 clonotypes were shared across a few donors. Sampling was restricted to blood, and TCR repertoires in tissues likely differ from the TCR repertoires found in blood. Pairwise subsampling led to the expectation that sequencing depth would affect the degree of clonotype sharing among donors.

This clone occurred once. It lacks a known antigen. No per-base quality is available; no much larger clone lies one base away. Using the deep immunoSEQ assay, TCR CDR3 regions were amplified from genomic DNA by multiplex PCR. Extracted genomic DNA from each cell subset was distributed evenly across all wells of several immunoSEQ 96-well plates, and each plate was treated as a replicate. For sorted subsets, each replicate PCR was loaded with 150 to 250 ng genomic DNA, equivalent to 25,000 to 30,000 T cell genomes. Purified libraries were measured with a Qubit 3.0 fluorometer, size-checked on a Bioanalyzer 2100, and measured again with the KAPA Library Quantification kit. Every immunoSEQ 96-well plate was sequenced on a separate single-read 150-cycle Illumina NextSeq 550 flow cell. From the authors' description of their analysis: Because the immunoSEQ output included only junctional sequences and no quality scores, the filtering could not be the same as the filtering used for full-length reads. To assign V/J genes and CDR3, sequences were annotated using PyIR, a Python wrapper for IgBLAST v1.9, with IMGT germline references. Reads with weak V/J assignments (E-value above 1e-6), missing CDR3, stop codons, out-of-frame junctions, or ambiguous translated residues were removed. V3J clonotypes were defined by identical inferred V gene, J gene, and CDR3 amino acid sequence. Percentage overlap between repertoires was calculated by dividing the number of shared unique clonotypes by the size of the smaller repertoire. Three approaches were used to assess repertoire richness: RTK rarefaction, the Chao1 estimator, and Recon v2.1 estimates of unobserved clonotypes. Generation probabilities for all TCRbeta clonotypes obtained by the gDNA method from four donors were computed using OLGA. The immuneACCESS repertoire file appears here via TCRdb, limited to in-frame rearrangements. These files lack a portion of the clones; in checked studies, under half of the deficit traces to unresolved V genes, and the cause of the others is not known. That table supplies the V and J calls and clone size; D and trimming were determined from the DNA. Within this sample are about 1.1 million clones, with roughly 80% of them counted one time only. The ten largest clones add up to about 0.89% of the sample.

Donors were healthy HIV-negative adults with no recently reported acute infections or vaccinations. All donors were Caucasian adults living in Nashville, Tennessee, USA. CD4+ T cells were enriched by magnetic negative selection; naive cells were then positively selected on CD45RA, and the negative fraction formed the memory subset. Blood was obtained by leukapheresis, after which PBMCs were separated by Ficoll-Histopaque density gradient centrifugation and cryopreserved in liquid nitrogen vapor phase. Analytical flow cytometry was used to check the purity and quantity of each magnetically sorted T cell population. Genomic DNA was isolated from each sorted fraction and quantified by UV absorbance on a Nanodrop 2000c. There are 14 amino acids in the CDR3, from cysteine to phenylalanine inclusive. Just CDR3 DNA is preserved here, 42 bases in frame from base 1. V was cut back by 5 bases and J by 0 bases, leaving a gap of 10 bases between them. The CDR1 and CDR2 encoded by the germline V gene are SGDLS and YYNGEE.

Sequenced material: memory CD4+ T cells from PBMCs. The intended sense of this specimen's cell subset or site label: CD45RA-negative fraction. This clonotype was sampled from a man between 18 and 35 years old in good health. Some clones in this sample may be carry-over from other donors' samples. The chain is made from TRBV9 and TRBJ2-3; D gene: possibly TRBD1, on 6 matching bases. In nucleotide form, the sequence is TGTGCCAGCAGTTCGACAGGAAGCACAGATACGCAGTATTTT. Its protein product is CASSSTGSTDTQYF.